The clone carrying this T cell receptor beta chain has just one count. The antigen remains unidentified. The iRepertoire nested amplicon-rescue multiplex PCR amplified TCR alpha and beta CDR3s from RNA. For one-step reverse transcription and amplification, 100-400 ng of tissue mRNA or PBMC total RNA was used. TCRdb reanalysed the multiplex PCR reads using MiXCR and keeps one entry per CDR3 protein. The sample lists 90,000 or so distinct CDR3 sequences, 35% to 45% occurring once. The entry originates in a study of glioma-infiltrating T cells. Study findings and constraints: Tissue-blood divergence was below expectation in non-neoplastic patients, above in gliomas. Only very few CDR3 sequences appeared in both tissue and blood.

Germline V gene lookup returns CDR1 SGHTA and CDR2 FQGNSA. V lost 5 bases, J lost 4 bases, and 12 bases lay in between. This CDR3 is 14 amino acids long. Material: glioma tissue, nonneoplastic brain tissue, or PBMCs (not recorded which). V gene TRBV7-2 combines with J gene TRBJ2-1; D tentatively fits TRBD1 or TRBD2 (5 bases each). The origin of this receptor is a human donor with low-grade glioma or glioblastoma, undergoing nonglioma brain surgery, or in good health (not recorded which). The CDR3 DNA is TGTGCCAGCAGCGTGGGGGACGGTTACAATGAGCAGTTCTTC. This encodes CASSVGDGYNEQFF.